This is a list of T cell receptor beta chains from one sample in a study of cytomegalovirus exposure and HLA in healthy donors. This table comes from immunoSEQ multiplex PCR, and its TCRdb copy is limited to in-frame clones, with some not included. Of around 150,000 clones in the sample, approximately 80% were seen once. The sequenced sample consisted of PBMCs. The receptors were gathered from a woman between 50 and 59 years old in good health and CMV-seronegative. Each CDR3 is given with its conserved first and last residue. The D gene is left open where the match is weak. Not all rows give a size; the values are once, few, many and, for expanded clones, a class.

- | - | 15 | TRBJ2-7 | TRBV9 | CASSARPELGLEQYF | TGTGCCAGCAGCGCCCGCCCGGAACTGGGACTCGAGCAGTACTTC
- | TRBD1 | 18 | TRBJ2-1 | TRBV7-2 | CASTADLRTGGSYNEQFF | TGTGCCAGCACCGCCGATTTGCGGACAGGGGGCTCCTACAATGAGCAGTTCTTC
- | - | 16 | TRBJ1-1 | TRBV4-2 | CASSHPAGGSYTEAFF | TGTGCCAGCAGCCACCCCGCCGGGGGAAGTTACACTGAAGCTTTCTTT
- | TRBD2 | 15 | TRBJ2-1 | TRBV10-1 | CASSVLAGAYNEQFF | TGCGCCAGCAGTGTCCTAGCGGGAGCTTACAATGAGCAGTTCTTC
- | - | 15 | TRBJ1-6 | TRBV2 | CASTITDSYNSPLHF | TGTGCCAGCACCATAACAGATTCCTATAATTCACCCCTCCACTTT
few | TRBD1 | 16 | TRBJ1-1 | TRBV7-2 | CASSLMGQGSGTEAFF | TGTGCCAGCAGCTTGATGGGACAGGGGAGCGGCACTGAAGCTTTCTTT
- | TRBD1 | 14 | TRBJ2-7 | TRBV30 | CAWRRTGASYEQYF | TGTGCCTGGAGGAGGACAGGGGCTTCTTACGAGCAGTACTTC
- | - | 17 | TRBJ2-1 | TRBV7-3 | CASSSPGGRGPYNEQFF | TGTGCCAGCAGCTCCCCTGGGGGGCGGGGGCCTTACAATGAGCAGTTCTTC
- | - | 16 | TRBJ2-2 | TRBV9 | CASSVALRGSTGELFF | TGTGCCAGCAGCGTAGCTCTTCGGGGGAGCACCGGGGAGCTGTTTTTT
- | - | 16 | TRBJ1-2 | TRBV25-1 | CASSEYKWGGDYGYTF | TGTGCCAGCAGTGAATATAAATGGGGAGGCGATTATGGCTACACCTTC
few | TRBD2 | 16 | TRBJ2-2 | TRBV4-3 | CASSRVASGNTGELFF | TGCGCCAGCAGCCGGGTGGCTAGCGGTAACACCGGGGAGCTGTTTTTT
- | TRBD2 | 19 | TRBJ2-5 | TRBV5-4 | CASRPSGGVKRGPSETQYF | TGTGCCAGCAGGCCTAGCGGGGGGGTAAAGCGGGGCCCGTCAGAGACCCAGTACTTC
- | - | 13 | TRBJ1-4 | TRBV28 | CASISRSNEKLFF | TGTGCCAGCATTTCAAGGAGTAATGAAAAACTGTTTTTT
- | TRBD2 | 20 | TRBJ2-5 | TRBV28 | CASSIGLGLAGGQEQETQYF | TGTGCCAGCAGCATAGGGTTGGGGCTAGCGGGAGGGCAAGAACAAGAGACCCAGTACTTC
- | - | 14 | TRBJ1-4 | TRBV5-4 | CASSFRGGGEKLFF | TGTGCCAGCAGCTTTCGGGGGGGAGGTGAAAAACTGTTTTTT
- | TRBD1 | 14 | TRBJ1-1 | TRBV7-2 | CASSPDRARTEAFF | TGTGCCAGCAGCCCGGACAGGGCCAGGACTGAAGCTTTCTTT
- | - | 15 | TRBJ1-2 | TRBV30 | CAWKRAKAGGYGYTF | TGTGCCTGGAAAAGAGCCAAAGCCGGGGGTTATGGCTACACCTTC
- | TRBD1 | 14 | TRBJ1-6 | TRBV19 | CASTPGQGGSPLHF | TGTGCCAGTACCCCCGGACAGGGCGGTTCACCCCTCCACTTT
- | - | 14 | TRBJ1-1 | TRBV5-1 | CASSLARANTEAFF | TGCGCCAGCAGCTTGGCCAGGGCGAACACTGAAGCTTTCTTT
- | - | 12 | TRBJ2-7 | TRBV25-1 | CASSASSYEQYF | TGTGCCAGCAGTGCTAGCTCCTACGAGCAGTACTTC
- | - | 17 | TRBJ1-3 | TRBV18 | CASSPPDGWRSGNTIYF | TGTGCCAGCTCACCACCCGACGGTTGGAGATCTGGAAACACCATATATTTT
- | - | 14 | TRBJ2-1 | TRBV5-4 | CASIFSLHYNEQFF | TGTGCCAGCATTTTCTCACTACACTACAATGAGCAGTTCTTC
- | TRBD2 | 16 | TRBJ2-5 | TRBV7-2 | CASSLVGSGIQETQYF | TGTGCCAGCAGCTTAGTGGGGAGCGGGATTCAAGAGACCCAGTACTTC
few | TRBD2 | 17 | TRBJ2-1 | TRBV7-9 | CASRISQSGATGNEQFF | TGTGCCAGCAGGATAAGTCAAAGCGGGGCCACGGGCAATGAGCAGTTCTTC
- | - | 15 | TRBJ1-1 | TRBV28 | CASTALGADSTEAFF | TGTGCCAGCACCGCATTGGGGGCGGATAGCACTGAAGCTTTCTTT
few | - | 14 | TRBJ1-1 | TRBV27 | CASRSLQGNTEAFF | TGTGCCAGCAGATCCCTCCAGGGGAACACTGAAGCTTTCTTT
- | - | 14 | TRBJ1-1 | TRBV4-2 | CASSQGRQAVEAFF | TGTGCCAGCAGCCAAGGACGACAAGCCGTTGAAGCTTTCTTT
once | TRBD1 | 19 | TRBJ2-1 | TRBV30 | CACLTRTGDQRKYSNEQFF | TGTGCCTGTCTTACGAGGACAGGGGATCAGCGGAAGTACTCCAATGAGCAGTTCTTC
- | TRBD1 | 15 | TRBJ2-3 | TRBV10-3 | CAIGEDRGETDTQYF | TGTGCCATCGGAGAGGACAGGGGAGAAACAGATACGCAGTATTTT
once | - | 15 | TRBJ2-7 | TRBV25-1 | CASSGSRDISLEQYF | TGTGCCAGCAGTGGATCCCGGGACATCTCCTTGGAGCAGTACTTC
- | - | 14 | TRBJ1-2 | TRBV19 | CASSISRSLYGYTF | TGTGCCAGTAGTATAAGCAGGTCACTCTATGGCTACACCTTC